The T cell receptor beta chain described here comes from a study of CD8+ T cells in alopecia areata. Findings of the study overall: Affected lesional scalp, above all in alopecia totalis/universalis, was more clonal than normal scalp. Sequencing of scalp tissue also captures the resident alphabeta T cells of normal skin.

From germline, CDR1 is SGHNT and CDR2 YYREEE (reference sequence). The CDR3 has 11 amino acids. V dropped 5 bases and J dropped 5 bases, with 7 bases sitting between them. Comment on this clone: The antigen is not known.

Cell sorting on a FACSAria was used to separate CD4+ and CD8+ T cells from the PBMCs. Reverse transcribed after extraction, RNA yielded cDNA as the sequencing template. The table came from immunoSEQ multiplex PCR; TCRdb's copy has only in-frame clones and leaves some out. Of 110,000 or so clones in the sample, about 60% were seen once. This sequence was found in a human donor in good health. The sequenced sample consisted of CD4+ T cells sorted from blood. The chain couples TRBV5-4 to TRBJ2-5; D gene ambiguous. The CDR3 DNA reads as TGTGCCAGCAGGGTCGGGGAGACCCAGTACTTC. The encoded protein is CASRVGETQYF.